A single sample gave rise to the 8 T cell receptor beta chains below, sequenced in a study of T cells in women clearing cervical HPV infection. TCRdb's copy holds only in-frame clones and misses some; the assay was immunoSEQ multiplex PCR. Its listing shows approximately 35,000 clones. Sequenced: blood buffy coat. All receptors derive from a woman between 18 and 70 years old with a cervical HPV16 infection that either progressed to CIN3+ or cleared (not recorded which).

Turning to this clone: The read comes to an end 3 residues before the CDR3 does, leaving the germline J gene to fill in the end. This same CDR3 is encoded by further DNA sequences in the sample. The rearrangement uses TRBV7-6 and TRBJ2-4; a weak D match, TRBD1 (6 bases). Germline V gene data show CDR1 as SGHVS and CDR2 as FNYEAQ. CDR3 length: 15 residues. This chain's CDR3 is CASSPGHPVAFGQYF. Partial CDR3 DNA: TGTGCCAGTAGCCCGGGACACCCGGTAGCTTTTGGT.

A note on this clone: From the germline J gene comes the end of the CDR3, since the read stops 3 residues before it. The genes are TRBV5-1 and TRBJ2-7; 8 bases are a match to TRBD1. The germline V gene encodes CDR1 SGHRS and CDR2 YFSETQ. The CDR3 covers 15 residues. The V and J ends lost 4 bases and 2 bases, in that order; junction bases with no gene match: 8. The CDR3 region is CASSGPGTGAYEQYF. The sequenced part of the CDR3 DNA is TGCGCCAGCAGCGGCCCCGGGACAGGTGCCTACGAG.

Details on this clone: The DNA ends 3 residues before the CDR3 does, and the rest of the CDR3 is filled in from the germline J gene. The chain uses TRBV19 and TRBJ2-2, with 9 bases matching TRBD1. CDR1 is LNHDA and CDR2 is SQIVND in the germline V gene (reference sequence). J was trimmed by 7 bases and V by 3 bases; bases with no gene match: 6. The CDR3 covers 15 residues. The CDR3 reads CASSIAGTGLGELFF. The covered CDR3 bases are TGTGCCAGTAGTATTGCAGGGACAGGGCTCGGGGAG.

In regard to this clone: The CDR3 end lies 3 residues beyond the end of the read and is filled in from the germline J gene. The J gene is TRBJ2-3, the V gene TRBV20-1, with 7 bases lining up with TRBD1. The germline V gene has CDR1 DFQATT and CDR2 SNEGSKA (reference sequence). V was clipped by 3 bases and J by 0 bases; unmatched bases: 3. The CDR3 extends over 14 amino acids. The CDR3 bases that were read are TGCAGTGCTAGCTCACAGGGGAGCACAGATACG. Protein: CSASSQGSTDT. The whole CDR3 protein reads CSASSQGSTDTQYF.

With regard to this clone: The read terminates 3 residues before the CDR3 end, so the remaining end is supplied by the germline J gene. The genes are TRBV5-6 and TRBJ2-2; 7 bases align to TRBD1. In germline, CDR1 is SGHDT, CDR2 YYEEEE. The CDR3 covers 15 residues. Trimming cost V 4 bases and J 7 bases; bases outside gene matches: 10. CDR3 DNA, as far as it was read: TGTGCCAGCAGCCCTGAGACAGGGTTGAGCGGGGAG. Its translation: CASSPETGLSGE. From start to end, the CDR3 is CASSPETGLSGELFF.

Note on this clone: The read stops 3 residues short of the end of the CDR3; the missing end is completed from the germline J gene. This chain links TRBV19 with TRBJ1-2; TRBD1 might be the D (6 bases). Germline V lookup: CDR1 LNHDA, CDR2 SQIVND (reference sequence). Trimming cost V 5 bases and J 4 bases, with 17 bases left between them. The CDR3 runs to 15 residues. The covered CDR3 bases are TGTGCCAGTAGTTCTCGACAGGACCCCCTCTATGGC. Protein: CASSSRQDPLYG. The full CDR3 is CASSSRQDPLYGYTF.

Notes on this clone: The sequence runs out 3 residues before the end of the CDR3; the remainder is reconstructed from the germline J gene. The rearrangement links TRBV19 to TRBJ2-1; 11 bases agree with TRBD2. Germline lookup yields CDR1 LNHDA and CDR2 SQIVND (reference sequence). J gave up 7 bases and V 3 bases, and 11 bases lay outside the gene matches. The CDR3 length is 17 residues. This chain's CDR3 is CASSMGASGGTRNEQFF. Incomplete CDR3 DNA: TGTGCCAGTAGTATGGGGGCTAGCGGGGGGACCAGGAATGAG. The entire variable domain, with the rest obtained from reference TRBV19 and TRBJ2-1, is as follows: DGGITQSPKYLFRKEGQNVTLSCEQNLNHDAMYWYRQDPGQGLRLIYYSQIVNDFQKGDIAEGYSVSREKKESFPLTVTSAQKNPTAFYLCASSMGASGGTRNEQFFGPGTRLTVL.

The CDR3 is CSASGGIFYNEQFF. The sequenced CDR3 bases are TGCAGTGCTAGTGGGGGGATCTTCTACAATGAG. The chain uses TRBV20-1 and TRBJ2-1; D is possibly TRBD2 (6 bases). Coverage ceases 3 residues before the CDR3 finishes, and the germline J gene fills in the end. The CDR3 runs 14 residues. V shed 3 bases and J shed 3 bases, with 12 bases lying between them. CDR1 is DFQATT and CDR2 is SNEGSKA in the germline V gene (reference sequence).